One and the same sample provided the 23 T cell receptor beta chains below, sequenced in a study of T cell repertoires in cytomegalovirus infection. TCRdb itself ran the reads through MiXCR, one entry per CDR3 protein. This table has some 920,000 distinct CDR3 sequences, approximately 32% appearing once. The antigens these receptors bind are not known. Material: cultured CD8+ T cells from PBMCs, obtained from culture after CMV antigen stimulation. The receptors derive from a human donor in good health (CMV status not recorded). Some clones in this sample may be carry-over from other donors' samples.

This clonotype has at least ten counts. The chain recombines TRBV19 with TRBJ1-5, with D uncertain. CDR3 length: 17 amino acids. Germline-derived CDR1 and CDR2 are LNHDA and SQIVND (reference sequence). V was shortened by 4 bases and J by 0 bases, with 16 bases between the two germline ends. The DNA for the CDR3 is TGTGCCAGTAGTACGACTCCCCCCGGGTATAGCAATCAGCCCCAGCATTTT. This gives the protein CASSTTPPGYSNQPQHF.

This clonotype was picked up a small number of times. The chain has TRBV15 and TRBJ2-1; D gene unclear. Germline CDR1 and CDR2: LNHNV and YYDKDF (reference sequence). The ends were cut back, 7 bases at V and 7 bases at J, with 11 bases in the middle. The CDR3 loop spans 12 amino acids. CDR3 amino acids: CATTGPWNEQFF. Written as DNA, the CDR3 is TGTGCCACCACCGGCCCCTGGAATGAGCAGTTCTTC.

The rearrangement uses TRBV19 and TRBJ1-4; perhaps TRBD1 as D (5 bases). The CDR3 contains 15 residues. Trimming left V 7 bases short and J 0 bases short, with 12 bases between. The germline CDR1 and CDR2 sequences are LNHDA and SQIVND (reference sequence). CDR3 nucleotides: TGTGCCAGTACCCCGGGGCCTGCAACTAATGAAAAACTGTTTTTT. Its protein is CASTPGPATNEKLFF.

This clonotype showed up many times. CDR3 in DNA: TGTGCCAGTATGCCACCCCTATTCTCCGGGACGGTAAATAGGGCCAACGTCCTGACTTTC. It translates to CASMPPLFSGTVNRANVLTF. This chain links TRBV27 with TRBJ2-6; D assignment may be TRBD1 or TRBD2 (5 bases each). This CDR3 is 20 amino acids long. Per germline, CDR1 MNHEY and CDR2 SMNVEV (reference sequence). The V and J ends lost 9 bases and 5 bases respectively, with 32 bases between them.

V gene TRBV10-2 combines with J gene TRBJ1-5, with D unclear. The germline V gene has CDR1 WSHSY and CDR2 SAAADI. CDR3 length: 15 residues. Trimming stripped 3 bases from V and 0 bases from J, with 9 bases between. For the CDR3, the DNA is TGCGCCAGCAGTGAAGGCGAGAATAGCAATCAGCCCCAGCATTTT. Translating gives CASSEGENSNQPQHF.

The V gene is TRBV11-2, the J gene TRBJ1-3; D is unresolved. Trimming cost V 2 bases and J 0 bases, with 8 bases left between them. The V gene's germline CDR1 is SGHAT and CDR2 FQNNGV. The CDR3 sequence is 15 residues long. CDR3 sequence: CASSLISPSGNTIYF. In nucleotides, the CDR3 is TGTGCCAGCAGCTTAATATCGCCCTCTGGAAACACCATATATTTT.

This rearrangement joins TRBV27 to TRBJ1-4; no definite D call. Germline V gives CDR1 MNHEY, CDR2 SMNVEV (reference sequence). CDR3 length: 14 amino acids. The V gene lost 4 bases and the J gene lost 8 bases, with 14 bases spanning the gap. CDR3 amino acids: CASSYRPKDEKLFF. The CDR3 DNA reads TGTGCCAGCAGTTACCGACCCAAGGACGAAAAACTGTTTTTT.

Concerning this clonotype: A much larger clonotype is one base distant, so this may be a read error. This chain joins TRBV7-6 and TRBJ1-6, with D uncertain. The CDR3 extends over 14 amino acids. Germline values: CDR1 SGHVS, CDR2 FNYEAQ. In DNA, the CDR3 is TGTGCCGGCAGCGCTCTTGGGGAAAATTCACCCCTCCACTTT. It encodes CAGSALGENSPLHF. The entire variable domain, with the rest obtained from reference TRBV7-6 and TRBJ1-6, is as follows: GAGVSQSPRYKVTKRGQDVALRCDPISGHVSLYWYRQALGQGPEFLTYFNYEAQQDKSGLPNDRFSAERPEGSISTLTIQRTEQRDSAMYRCAGSALGENSPLHFGNGTRLTVT.

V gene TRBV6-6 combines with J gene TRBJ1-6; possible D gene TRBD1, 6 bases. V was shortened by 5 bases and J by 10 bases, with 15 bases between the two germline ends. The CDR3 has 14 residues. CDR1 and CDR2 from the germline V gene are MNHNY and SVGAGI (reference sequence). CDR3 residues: CASSGRGDGSPLHF. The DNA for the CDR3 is TGTGCCAGCAGTGGCAGGGGAGATGGATCACCCCTCCACTTT.

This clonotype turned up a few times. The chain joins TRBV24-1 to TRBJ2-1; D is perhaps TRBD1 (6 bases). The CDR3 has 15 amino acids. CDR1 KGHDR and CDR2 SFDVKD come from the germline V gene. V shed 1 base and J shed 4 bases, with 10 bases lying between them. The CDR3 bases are TGTGCCACCAGTGATTTCCAGGGGCGTTACAATGAGCAGTTCTTC. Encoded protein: CATSDFQGRYNEQFF.

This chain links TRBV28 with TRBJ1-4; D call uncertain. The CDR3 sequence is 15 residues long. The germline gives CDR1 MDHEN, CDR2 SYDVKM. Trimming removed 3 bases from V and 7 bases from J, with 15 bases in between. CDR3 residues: CASSFPRAAPEKLFF. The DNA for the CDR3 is TGTGCCAGCAGTTTCCCACGGGCAGCCCCTGAAAAACTGTTTTTT.

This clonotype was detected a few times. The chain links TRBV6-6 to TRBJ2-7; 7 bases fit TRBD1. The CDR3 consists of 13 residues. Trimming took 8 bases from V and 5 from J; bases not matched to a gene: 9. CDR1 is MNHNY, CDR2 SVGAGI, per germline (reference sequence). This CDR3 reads CASGRQGRDEQYF. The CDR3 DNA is TGTGCCAGCGGAAGACAGGGTAGGGACGAGCAGTACTTC.

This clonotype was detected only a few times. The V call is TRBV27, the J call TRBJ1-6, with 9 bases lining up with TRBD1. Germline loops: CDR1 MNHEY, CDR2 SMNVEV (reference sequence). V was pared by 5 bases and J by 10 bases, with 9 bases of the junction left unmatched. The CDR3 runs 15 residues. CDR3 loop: CASSLRDRDGSPLHF. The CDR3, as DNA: TGTGCCAGCAGTCTCCGGGACAGGGATGGCTCACCCCTCCACTTT.

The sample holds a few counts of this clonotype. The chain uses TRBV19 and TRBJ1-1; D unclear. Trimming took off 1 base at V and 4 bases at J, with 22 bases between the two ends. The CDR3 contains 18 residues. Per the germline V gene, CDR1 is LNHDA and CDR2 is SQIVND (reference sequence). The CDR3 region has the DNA TGTGCCAGTAGTATAGGAGGACTATCCTATCATATGGGCACTGAAGCTTTCTTT. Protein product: CASSIGGLSYHMGTEAFF.

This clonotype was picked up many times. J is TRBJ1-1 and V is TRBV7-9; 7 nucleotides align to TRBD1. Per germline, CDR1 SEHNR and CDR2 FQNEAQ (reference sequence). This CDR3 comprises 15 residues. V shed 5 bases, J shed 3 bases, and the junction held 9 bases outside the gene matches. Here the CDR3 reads CASSHPQGRDTEAFF. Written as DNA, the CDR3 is TGTGCCAGCAGCCATCCACAGGGGAGGGACACTGAAGCTTTCTTT.

CDR3 loop: CAILDFTGELFF. The CDR3 bases are TGTGCCATCCTCGACTTCACCGGGGAGCTGTTTTTT. The chain couples TRBV19 to TRBJ2-2, with D unresolved. The V gene lost 10 bases and the J gene lost 4 bases, with 10 bases spanning the gap. The CDR3 has 12 amino acids. Germline CDR1 reads LNHDA; CDR2 reads SQIVND (reference sequence).

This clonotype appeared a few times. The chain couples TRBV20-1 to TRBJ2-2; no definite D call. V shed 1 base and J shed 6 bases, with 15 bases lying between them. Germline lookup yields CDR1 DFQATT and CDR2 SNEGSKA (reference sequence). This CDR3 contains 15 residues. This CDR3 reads CSARAAPKVSGELFF. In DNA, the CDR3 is TGCAGTGCTAGAGCTGCCCCCAAGGTCTCCGGGGAGCTGTTTTTT.

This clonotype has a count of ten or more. CDR3 protein: CASSIPRGYNEQFF. The CDR3 bases are TGTGCCAGTAGTATTCCCAGGGGCTACAATGAGCAGTTCTTC. The rearrangement links TRBV19 to TRBJ2-1; maybe TRBD1 (6 bases). V lost 3 bases, J lost 3 bases, and 9 bases lay in between. This CDR3 comprises 14 residues. The germline gives CDR1 LNHDA, CDR2 SQIVND (reference sequence).

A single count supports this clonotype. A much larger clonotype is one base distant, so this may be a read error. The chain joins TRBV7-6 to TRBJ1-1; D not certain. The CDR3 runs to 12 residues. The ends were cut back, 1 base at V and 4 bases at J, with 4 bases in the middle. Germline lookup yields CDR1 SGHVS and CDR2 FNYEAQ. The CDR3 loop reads CASSLDPTEAFF. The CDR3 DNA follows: TGTGCCAGCAGCTTAGATCCCACTGAAGCTTTCTTT.

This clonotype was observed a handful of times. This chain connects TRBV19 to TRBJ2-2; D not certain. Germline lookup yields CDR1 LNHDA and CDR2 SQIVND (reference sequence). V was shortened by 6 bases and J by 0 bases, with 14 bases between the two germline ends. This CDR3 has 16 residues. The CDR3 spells CASSPLAAANTGELFF. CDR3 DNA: TGTGCCAGTAGCCCCCTGGCGGCCGCGAACACCGGGGAGCTGTTTTTT.

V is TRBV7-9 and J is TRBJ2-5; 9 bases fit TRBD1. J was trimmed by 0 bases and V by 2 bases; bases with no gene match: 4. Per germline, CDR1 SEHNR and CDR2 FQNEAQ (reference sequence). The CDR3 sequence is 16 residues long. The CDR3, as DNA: TGTGCCAGCAGCTTAAGGACAGGGGATCACCAAGAGACCCAGTACTTC. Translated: CASSLRTGDHQETQYF.

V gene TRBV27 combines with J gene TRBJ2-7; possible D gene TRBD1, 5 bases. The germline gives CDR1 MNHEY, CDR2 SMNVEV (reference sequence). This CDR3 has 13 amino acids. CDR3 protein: CTSSPLGLYKQYV. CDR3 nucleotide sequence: TGTACCAGCAGCCCCCTGGGGCTCTACAAGCAGTACGTC.

The CDR3 DNA is TGCAGCGTTGATCCGGGAACAGGGTACTATGGCTACACCTTC. Its protein is CSVDPGTGYYGYTF. The J gene is TRBJ1-2, the V gene TRBV29-1; perhaps TRBD1 as D (6 bases). The CDR3 runs 14 residues. Between the trimmed V and J ends, which lost 3 bases and 3 bases, there was a span of 14 bases. Per germline, CDR1 SQVTM and CDR2 ANQGSEA. The full variable domain, rest sourced from reference TRBV29-1 and TRBJ1-2, is SAVISQKPSRDICQRGTSLTIQCQVDSQVTMMFWYRQQPGQSLTLIATANQGSEATYESGFVIDKFPISRPNLTFSTLTVSNMSPEDSSIYLCSVDPGTGYYGYTFGSGTRLTVV.